The rows below give T cell receptor beta chains drawn from one sample of a study of blood T cell repertoires in COVID-19. The assay was immunoSEQ multiplex PCR, and TCRdb's table has in-frame clones only and misses some. The data contain about 200,000 clones, around 90% of them singletons. The sample consisted of peripheral blood. Every receptor here comes from a man aged 55-75 years with acute or convalescent COVID-19. The CDR3 runs from the conserved cysteine through the conserved F or W. D genes are given only for firm matches. Only part of the rows carry a size: once, few, many, or a class if the clone is expanded.

D gene	clone size	V gene	J gene	CDR3 protein	CDR3 DNA
NA	few	TRBV2	TRBJ2-7	CASSETEISYEQYF	TGTGCCAGCAGTGAAACGGAGATCTCCTACGAGCAGTACTTC
NA	NA	TRBV18	TRBJ2-2	CASSPLGPGETGELFF	TGTGCCAGCTCACCACTGGGGCCAGGGGAGACCGGGGAGCTGTTTTTT
TRBD1	NA	TRBV6-6	TRBJ1-2	CASSTPLDRGYGYTF	TGTGCCAGCAGCACTCCCTTGGACAGGGGCTATGGCTACACCTTC
NA	NA	TRBV4-2	TRBJ1-2	CASSQDPRAGNYGYTF	TGTGCCAGCAGCCAAGATCCCAGGGCAGGGAACTATGGCTACACCTTC
TRBD1	NA	TRBV4-2	TRBJ1-6	CASRQGQVNSPLHF	TGTGCCAGCCGACAGGGACAGGTTAATTCACCCCTCCACTTT
TRBD2	NA	TRBV7-2	TRBJ2-1	CASSPSGGEYNEQFF	TGTGCCAGCAGCCCCAGCGGGGGGGAATACAATGAGCAGTTCTTC
TRBD1	many	TRBV19	TRBJ1-6	CASSTGQYNSPLHF	TGTGCCAGTAGTACGGGACAGTATAATTCACCCCTCCACTTT
NA	NA	TRBV28	TRBJ1-1	CATRRGVTWNTEAFF	TGTGCCACCAGGCGAGGTGTTACGTGGAACACTGAAGCTTTCTTT
NA	once	TRBV3-1/TRBV3-2	TRBJ2-2	CASSQDSNSTGTGELFF	TGTGCCAGCAGCCAAGATAGTAATAGCACCGGGACCGGGGAGCTGTTTTTT
NA	NA	TRBV19	TRBJ2-3	CASRGTATDTQYF	TGTGCCAGTCGCGGGACTGCCACAGATACGCAGTATTTT
NA	NA	TRBV6-5	TRBJ2-3	CASSYSPGKDTQYF	TGTGCCAGCAGTTACTCGCCAGGGAAGGATACGCAGTATTTT